This T cell receptor (beta chain) stems from a study of blood T cell repertoires in COVID-19. This clone was seen a few times. Germline is not matched at one junction end, which may reflect a read error. The assay was immunoSEQ multiplex PCR, and TCRdb's table has in-frame clones only and misses some. Here the sample spans 150,000 to 200,000 clones, approximately 88% being singletons. The sequence derives from a man between 65 and 79 years old who had been exposed to COVID-19. Input material: PBMCs or T cells enriched from blood (not recorded which).

CDR3 coding DNA: TGCAGCGTTTTCCCCCCCTCCCACGAGCAGTACTTC. Protein: CSVFPPSHEQYF. The chain recombines TRBV29-1 with TRBJ2-7; no definite D call. From germline, CDR1 is SQVTM and CDR2 ANQGSEA. The CDR3 spans 12 residues.